This T cell receptor (beta chain) derives from a study of vaccination and CD4 T cells after COVID-19. The CDR3 is 13 amino acids. V lost 4 bases, J lost 4 bases, and 4 bases stayed unmatched. Per germline, CDR1 SQVTM and CDR2 ANQGSEA. Via MiXCR, TCRdb re-called the PCR reads, giving one row per CDR3 protein. The sample shows some 22,000 distinct CDR3 sequences, 45% to 65% of them seen only once. The source of this sequence is a human donor who had recovered from COVID-19. The chain links TRBV29-1 to TRBJ1-2; 9 nucleotides match TRBD1. The input for sequencing was CD4+ T cells from blood, taken before SARS-CoV-2 vaccination. This chain's CDR3 is CSVGTGGLYGYTF. The CDR3 coding sequence is TGCAGCGTTGGAACAGGGGGCCTCTATGGCTACACCTTC.